These 20 T cell receptor beta chains were all obtained from the same sample, sequenced in a study of T cell clonality in common variable immunodeficiency (dated by TCRdb to between 2014 and 2016). Library preparation was by the immunoSEQ multiplex PCR assay. Here the immuneACCESS table is served through TCRdb, limited to in-frame sequences with V and J called. Missing clones are a known gap in these copies; in checked studies unresolved V genes cover under half, and the rest lacks a known reason. The table records tens of thousands of clones for this sample, and not one of them appears only once. About 10% of the sample belongs to the ten largest clones. Sequenced: peripheral blood mononuclear cells. Receptor source: a person aged 18 to 70 in good health.

There are many counts of this clone. From the germline J gene comes the end of the CDR3, since the read stops 3 residues before it. This chain joins TRBV7-2 and TRBJ1-6, with 8 bases matching TRBD1. The length of the CDR3 is 14 residues. The J segment lost 8 bases and the V segment lost 6 bases, leaving 6 bases of the junction unmatched. Germline V gene data show CDR1 as SGHTA and CDR2 as FQGNSA. The CDR3 sequence is CASRLQGDHSPLHF. Partial CDR3 DNA: TGTGCCAGCAGACTACAGGGGGACCATTCACCC.

This clone was detected many times. Read sequence stops 3 residues before the CDR3 end, and the germline J gene provides the missing end. The chain recombines TRBV19 with TRBJ1-6, with a tentative D call TRBD1 (6 bases). The CDR3 runs to 17 residues. The germline CDR1 and CDR2 sequences are LNHDA and SQIVND (reference sequence). Trimming cost V 5 bases and J 6 bases, with 20 bases left between them. The chain's CDR3 is CASSLVPGGAGNSPLHF. The covered CDR3 bases are TGTGCCAGTAGTCTCGTCCCGGGGGGGGCAGGTAATTCACCC.

This clone has at least ten counts. The read terminates 3 residues ahead of where the CDR3 ends, so the germline J gene completes it. The chain recombines TRBV2 with TRBJ1-6; a weak D match, TRBD1 (6 bases). Germline lookup yields CDR1 SNHLY and CDR2 FYNNEI. The CDR3 contains 15 residues. V was trimmed by 4 bases and J by 6 bases, leaving 13 bases between them. The CDR3 sequence is CASSVTGMGNSPLHF. The DNA read from the CDR3 is TGTGCCAGCAGTGTAACAGGGATGGGTAATTCACCC.

This clone was seen at least ten times. The CDR3 goes on 3 residues after the read ends, and that part is filled in from the germline J gene. J is TRBJ1-1 and V is TRBV12-3 or TRBV12-4; D might be TRBD1 (6 bases). V dropped 5 bases and J dropped 1 base, with 11 bases sitting between them. This CDR3 has 14 amino acids. Partial CDR3 DNA: TGTGCCAGCAGTCCAGACAGGACGAACACTGAA. It translates to CASSPDRTNTE. The CDR3 in its entirety is CASSPDRTNTEAFF.

This clone was observed many times. The sequence runs out 3 residues before the end of the CDR3; the remainder is reconstructed from the germline J gene. This rearrangement joins TRBV24-1 to TRBJ2-1; D may be TRBD1 (6 bases). The CDR3 consists of 14 residues. V was pared by 3 bases and J by 9 bases, with 14 bases between. Germline V lookup: CDR1 KGHDR, CDR2 SFDVKD. CDR3 bases read: TGTGCCACCAGTGATCCCTACACAGGGAGTGAG. Protein: CATSDPYTGSE. The full CDR3 sequence reads CATSDPYTGSEQFF.

Ten or more counts support this clone. The read gets to within 3 residues of the CDR3 end, and the germline J gene fills in the rest. The chain couples TRBV19 to TRBJ2-2; 8 bases match TRBD2. The germline V gene encodes CDR1 LNHDA and CDR2 SQIVND (reference sequence). V gave up 5 bases and J gave up 4 bases; unmatched junction bases: 3. CDR3 size: 14 residues. The part of the CDR3 DNA that was read is TGTGCCAGTAGTCCCCGGGGGGGCACCGGGGAG. Its translation: CASSPRGGTGE. The entire CDR3 sequence reads CASSPRGGTGELFF. Full variable domain (missing parts from reference TRBV19 and TRBJ2-2): DGGITQSPKYLFRKEGQNVTLSCEQNLNHDAMYWYRQDPGQGLRLIYYSQIVNDFQKGDIAEGYSVSREKKESFPLTVTSAQKNPTAFYLCASSPRGGTGELFFGEGSRLTVL.

This clone was detected only a few times. The read falls 3 residues short of the CDR3 end, and the missing part is taken from the germline J gene. The chain is built from TRBV11-2 and TRBJ2-3, with TRBD1 as a possible D gene (5 bases). Germline CDR1 and CDR2: SGHAT and FQNNGV. The ends were cut back, 0 bases at V and 4 bases at J, with 11 bases in the middle. The CDR3 loop spans 15 amino acids. CDR3 protein: CASSLEVRVSDTQYF. The covered CDR3 bases are TGTGCCAGCAGCTTAGAGGTCAGGGTGTCAGATACG.

There are many counts of this clone. The sequenced fragment ends 3 residues before the CDR3 boundary, so the rest is inferred from the germline J gene. The V and J genes are TRBV6-1 and TRBJ1-1; the match to TRBD1 covers 8 bases. CDR3 size: 14 residues. Germline V gene lookup returns CDR1 MNHNS and CDR2 SASEGT. Unmatched junction bases numbered 6, after V lost 4 bases and J lost 5 bases. The CDR3 sequence is CASSGIYRGTEAFF. CDR3 DNA (partial): TGTGCCAGCAGTGGGATCTACAGGGGGACTGAA.

This clone was seen at least ten times. The read comes to an end 3 residues before the CDR3 does, leaving the germline J gene to fill in the end. This chain uses TRBV5-1 with TRBJ1-6, with 11 bases lining up with TRBD1. The junction had 6 bases not matched to a gene; V was cut back by 4 bases and J by 9 bases. From germline, CDR1 is SGHRS and CDR2 YFSETQ. This CDR3 region has 15 residues. The CDR3 is CASSLGTGGSSPLHF. CDR3 DNA (partial): TGCGCCAGCAGCCTCGGGACAGGGGGTAGTTCACCC.

This clone came up many times. Partial CDR3 DNA: TGCAGTGCTGGGCGGAACACTGAA. It codes for CSAGRNTE. The entire CDR3 reads CSAGRNTEAFF. The chain joins TRBV20-1 to TRBJ1-1; no firm D call. The read gets to within 3 residues of the CDR3 end, and the germline J gene fills in the rest. This CDR3 is 11 amino acids long. Trimming took off 5 bases at V and 1 base at J, with 5 bases between the two ends. The germline CDR1 and CDR2 sequences are DFQATT and SNEGSKA (reference sequence).

The table lists this clone with a few counts. With the read ending 3 residues before the CDR3 end, the germline J gene is used to fill in that end. The rearrangement links TRBV5-4 to TRBJ2-1; D possibly corresponds to TRBD2 (7 bases). This CDR3 is 16 amino acids long. Trimming pared 4 bases from V and 2 bases from J, leaving 16 bases between. Germline loops: CDR1 SGHNT, CDR2 YYREEE (reference sequence). The CDR3 protein is CASSSGAGATYNEQFF. CDR3 DNA, as far as it was read: TGTGCCAGCAGCAGTGGTGCGGGGGCAACCTACAATGAG.

This clone was seen at least ten times. Coverage ceases 3 residues before the CDR3 finishes, and the germline J gene fills in the end. The rearrangement joins TRBV19 to TRBJ1-2; TRBD1 aligns across 10 bases. Germline CDR1 LNHDA, CDR2 SQIVND (reference sequence). This CDR3 comprises 17 residues. Partial CDR3 DNA: TGTGCCAGTAGCAACACCAGGGGCCGGACAGGGGGAATGGGC. Amino acids: CASSNTRGRTGGMG. From start to end, the CDR3 is CASSNTRGRTGGMGYTF.

This clone was recorded at least ten times. The sequenced fragment ends 3 residues before the CDR3 boundary, so the rest is inferred from the germline J gene. The rearrangement joins TRBV20-1 to TRBJ1-1; 8 bases map to TRBD1. Germline trimming cut 0 bases from V and 1 base from J; bases unmatched to any gene: 4. The V gene's germline CDR1 is DFQATT and CDR2 SNEGSKA (reference sequence). The CDR3 covers 15 residues. CDR3 protein: CSARDSGQGNTEAFF. CDR3 bases read: TGCAGTGCTAGAGATAGTGGACAGGGGAACACTGAA.

This clone was seen at least ten times. Read data end 3 residues before the CDR3 end; the end is taken from the germline J gene. The V call is TRBV14, the J call TRBJ2-2; no definite D call. This CDR3 comprises 14 residues. Trimming stripped 0 bases from V and 6 bases from J, with 8 bases between. From germline, CDR1 is SGHDN and CDR2 FVKESK. The CDR3 is CASSQDNIPGELFF. CDR3 bases read: TGTGCCAGCAGCCAAGATAATATCCCCGGGGAG.

This clone has a count of ten or more. CDR3 protein: CSARREASTDTQYF. The DNA read from the CDR3 is TGCAGTGCTAGAAGAGAGGCTAGCACAGATACG. V and J are TRBV20-1 and TRBJ2-3, with D hard to call. With the read ending 3 residues before the CDR3 end, the germline J gene is used to fill in that end. The CDR3 has 14 residues. From germline, CDR1 is DFQATT and CDR2 SNEGSKA (reference sequence). V dropped 2 bases and J dropped 0 bases, with 9 bases sitting between them.

This clone has at least ten counts. The read halts 3 residues ahead of the CDR3 end, with the missing end drawn from the germline J gene. The chain couples TRBV6-2 or TRBV6-3 to TRBJ2-3; perhaps TRBD2 as D (6 bases). CDR1 and CDR2 from the germline V gene are MNHEY and SVGEGT. This CDR3 region has 15 residues. Trimming left V 9 bases short and J 3 bases short, with 19 bases between. CDR3 sequence: CASLRSGGRTDTQYF. CDR3 bases read: TGTGCCAGTCTCCGCTCCGGGGGAAGGACAGATACG.

This clone showed up many times. The read is 3 residues too short to cover the CDR3 end, so that end is filled in from the germline J gene. V gene TRBV5-1 combines with J gene TRBJ2-2, with TRBD1 matching over 9 bases. Germline-derived CDR1 and CDR2 are SGHRS and YFSETQ. The CDR3 covers 15 residues. Losses at the gene ends were 5 bases for V and 4 bases for J; bases not matched to a gene: 6. Partial CDR3 DNA: TGCGCCAGCAGTTCCGGGACAGGGTCCACCGGGGAG. Translated, it gives CASSSGTGSTGE. The whole CDR3 region reads CASSSGTGSTGELFF.

This clone was observed at least ten times. From the germline J gene comes the end of the CDR3, since the read stops 3 residues before it. This chain connects TRBV6-1 to TRBJ2-7; weak D call: TRBD1 (6 bases). Germline loops: CDR1 MNHNS, CDR2 SASEGT. Trimming pared 1 base from V and 3 bases from J, leaving 16 bases between. There are 16 residues in the CDR3. The CDR3 spells CASSEEGDIGVYEQYF. The CDR3 bases that were read are TGTGCCAGCAGTGAAGAAGGGGACATAGGGGTCTACGAG.

This clone was detected many times. The missing CDR3 end, 3 residues past where the read stops, is filled in from the germline J gene. V gene TRBV5-1 combines with J gene TRBJ1-1, with TRBD1 identical over 9 bases. The V segment lost 4 bases and the J segment 5 bases; nucleotides outside the gene matches: 6. The CDR3 has 14 amino acids. Germline CDR1 reads SGHRS; CDR2 reads YFSETQ. The sequenced part of the CDR3 DNA is TGCGCCAGCAGCCCAGGACAGGGGTTGACTGAA. It translates to CASSPGQGLTE. The complete CDR3 sequence is CASSPGQGLTEAFF.

This clone was seen repeatedly, ten times or more. The CDR3 goes on 3 residues after the read ends, and that part is filled in from the germline J gene. The chain joins TRBV4-1 to TRBJ1-4; 8 bases align to TRBD1. Looked up from germline, CDR1 is MGHRA and CDR2 is YSYEKL. CDR3 length: 16 residues. V shed 2 bases and J 7 bases; nucleotides not matched to a gene: 9. CDR3 bases read: TGCGCCAGCAGCCAACCGGGACAGGCCGTTTCTGAAAAA. Protein sequence: CASSQPGQAVSEK. The CDR3 in full is CASSQPGQAVSEKLFF.